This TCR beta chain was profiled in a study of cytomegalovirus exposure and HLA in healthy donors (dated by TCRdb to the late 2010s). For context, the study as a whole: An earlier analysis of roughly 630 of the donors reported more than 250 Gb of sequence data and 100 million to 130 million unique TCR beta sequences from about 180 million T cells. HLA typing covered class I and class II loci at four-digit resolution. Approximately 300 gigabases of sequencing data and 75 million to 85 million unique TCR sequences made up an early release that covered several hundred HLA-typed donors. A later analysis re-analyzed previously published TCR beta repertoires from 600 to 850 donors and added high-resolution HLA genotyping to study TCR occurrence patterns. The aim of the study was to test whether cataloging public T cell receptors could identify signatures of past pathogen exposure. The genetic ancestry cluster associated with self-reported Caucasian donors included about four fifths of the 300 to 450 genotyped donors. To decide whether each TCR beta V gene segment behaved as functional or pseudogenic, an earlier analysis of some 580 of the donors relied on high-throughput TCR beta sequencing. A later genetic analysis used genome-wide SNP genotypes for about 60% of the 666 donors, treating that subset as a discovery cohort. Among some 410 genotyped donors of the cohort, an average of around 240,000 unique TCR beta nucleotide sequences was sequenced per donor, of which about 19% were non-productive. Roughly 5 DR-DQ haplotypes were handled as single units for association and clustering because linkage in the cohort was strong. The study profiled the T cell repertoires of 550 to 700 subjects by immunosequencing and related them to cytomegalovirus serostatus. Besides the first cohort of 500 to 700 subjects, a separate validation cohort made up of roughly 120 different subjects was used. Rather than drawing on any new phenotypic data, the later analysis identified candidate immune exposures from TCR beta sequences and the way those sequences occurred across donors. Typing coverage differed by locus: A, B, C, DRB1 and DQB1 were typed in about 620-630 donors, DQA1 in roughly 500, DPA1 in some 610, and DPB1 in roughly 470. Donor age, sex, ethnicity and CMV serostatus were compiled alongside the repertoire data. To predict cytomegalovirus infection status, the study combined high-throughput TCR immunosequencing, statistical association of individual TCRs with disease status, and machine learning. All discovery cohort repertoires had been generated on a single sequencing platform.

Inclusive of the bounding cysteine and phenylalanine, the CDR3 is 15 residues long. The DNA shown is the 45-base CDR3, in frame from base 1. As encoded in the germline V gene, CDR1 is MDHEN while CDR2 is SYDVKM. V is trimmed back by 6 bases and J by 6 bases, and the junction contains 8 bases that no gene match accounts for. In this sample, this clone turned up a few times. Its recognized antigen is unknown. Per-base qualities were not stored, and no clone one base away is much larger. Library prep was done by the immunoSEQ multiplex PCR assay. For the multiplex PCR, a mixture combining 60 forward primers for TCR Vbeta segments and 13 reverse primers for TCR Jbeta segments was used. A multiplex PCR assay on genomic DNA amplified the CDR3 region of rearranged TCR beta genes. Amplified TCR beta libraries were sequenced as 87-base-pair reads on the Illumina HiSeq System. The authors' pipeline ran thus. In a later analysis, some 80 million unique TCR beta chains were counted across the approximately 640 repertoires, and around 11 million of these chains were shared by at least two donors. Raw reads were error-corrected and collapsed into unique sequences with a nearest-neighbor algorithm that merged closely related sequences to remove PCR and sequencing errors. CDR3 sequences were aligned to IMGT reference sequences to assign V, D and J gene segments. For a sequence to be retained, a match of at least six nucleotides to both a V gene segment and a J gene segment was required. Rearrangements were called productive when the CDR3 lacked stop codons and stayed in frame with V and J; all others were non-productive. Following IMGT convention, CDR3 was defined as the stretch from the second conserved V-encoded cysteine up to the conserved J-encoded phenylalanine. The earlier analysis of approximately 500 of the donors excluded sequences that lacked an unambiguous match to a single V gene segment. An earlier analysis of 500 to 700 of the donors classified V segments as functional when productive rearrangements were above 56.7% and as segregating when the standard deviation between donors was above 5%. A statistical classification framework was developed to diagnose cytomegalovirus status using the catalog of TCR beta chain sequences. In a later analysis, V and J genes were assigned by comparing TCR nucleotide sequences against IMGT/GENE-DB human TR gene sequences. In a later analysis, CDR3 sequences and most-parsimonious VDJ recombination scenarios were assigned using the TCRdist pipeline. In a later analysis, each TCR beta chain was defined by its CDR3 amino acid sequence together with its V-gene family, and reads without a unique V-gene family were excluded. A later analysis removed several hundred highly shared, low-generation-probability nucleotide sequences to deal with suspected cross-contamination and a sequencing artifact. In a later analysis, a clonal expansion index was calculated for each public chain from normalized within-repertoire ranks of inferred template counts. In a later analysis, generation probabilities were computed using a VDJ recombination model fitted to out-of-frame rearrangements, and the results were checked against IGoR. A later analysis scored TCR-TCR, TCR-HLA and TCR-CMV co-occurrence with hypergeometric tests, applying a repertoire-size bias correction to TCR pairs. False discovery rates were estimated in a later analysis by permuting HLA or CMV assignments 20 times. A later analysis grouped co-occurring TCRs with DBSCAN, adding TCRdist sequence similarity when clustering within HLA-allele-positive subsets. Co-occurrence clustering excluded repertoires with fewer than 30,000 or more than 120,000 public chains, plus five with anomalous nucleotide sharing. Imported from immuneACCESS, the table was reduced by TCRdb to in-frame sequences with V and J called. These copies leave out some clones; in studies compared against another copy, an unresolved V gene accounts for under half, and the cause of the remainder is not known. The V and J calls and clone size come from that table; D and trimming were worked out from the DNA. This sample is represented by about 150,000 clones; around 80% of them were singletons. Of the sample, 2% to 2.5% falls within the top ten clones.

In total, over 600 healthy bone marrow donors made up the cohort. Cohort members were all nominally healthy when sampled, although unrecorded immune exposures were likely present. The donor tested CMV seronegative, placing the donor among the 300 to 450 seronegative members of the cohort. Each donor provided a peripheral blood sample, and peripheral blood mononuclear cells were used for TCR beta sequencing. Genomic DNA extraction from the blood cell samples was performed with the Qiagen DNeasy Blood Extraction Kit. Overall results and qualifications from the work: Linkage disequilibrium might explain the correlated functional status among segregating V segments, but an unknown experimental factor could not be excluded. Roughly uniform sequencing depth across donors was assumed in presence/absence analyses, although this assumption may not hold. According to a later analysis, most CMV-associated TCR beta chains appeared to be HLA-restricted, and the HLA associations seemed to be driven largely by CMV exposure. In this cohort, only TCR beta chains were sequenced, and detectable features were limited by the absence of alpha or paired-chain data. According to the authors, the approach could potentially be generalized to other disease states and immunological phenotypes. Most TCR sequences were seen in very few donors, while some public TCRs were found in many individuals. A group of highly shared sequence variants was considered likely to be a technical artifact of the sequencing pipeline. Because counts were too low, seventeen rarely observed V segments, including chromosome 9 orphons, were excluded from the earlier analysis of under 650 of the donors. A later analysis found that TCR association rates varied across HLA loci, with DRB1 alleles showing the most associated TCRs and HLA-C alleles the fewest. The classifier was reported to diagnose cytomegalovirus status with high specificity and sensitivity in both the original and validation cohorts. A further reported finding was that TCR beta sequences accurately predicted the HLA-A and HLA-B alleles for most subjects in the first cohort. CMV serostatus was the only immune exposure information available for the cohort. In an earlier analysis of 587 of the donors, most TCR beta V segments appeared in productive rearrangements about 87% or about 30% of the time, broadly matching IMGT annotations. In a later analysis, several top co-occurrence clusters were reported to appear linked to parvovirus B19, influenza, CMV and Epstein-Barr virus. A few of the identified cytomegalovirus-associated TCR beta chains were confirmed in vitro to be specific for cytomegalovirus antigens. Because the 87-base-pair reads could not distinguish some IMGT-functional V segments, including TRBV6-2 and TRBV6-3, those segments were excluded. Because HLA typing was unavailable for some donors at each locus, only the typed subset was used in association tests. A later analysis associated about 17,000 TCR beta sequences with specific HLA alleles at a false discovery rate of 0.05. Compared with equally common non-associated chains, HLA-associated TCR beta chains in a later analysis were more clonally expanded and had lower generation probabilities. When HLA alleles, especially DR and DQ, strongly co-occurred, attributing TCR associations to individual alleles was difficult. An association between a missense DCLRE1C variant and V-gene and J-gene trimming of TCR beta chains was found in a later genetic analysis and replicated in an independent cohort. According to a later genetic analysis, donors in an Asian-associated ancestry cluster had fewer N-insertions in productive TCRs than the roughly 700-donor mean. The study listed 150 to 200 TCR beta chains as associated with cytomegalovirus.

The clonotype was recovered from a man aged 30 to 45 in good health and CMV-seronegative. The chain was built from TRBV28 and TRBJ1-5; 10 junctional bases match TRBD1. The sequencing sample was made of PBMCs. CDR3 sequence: CASSFMTGGLQPQHF. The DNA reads TGTGCCAGCAGCTTCATGACAGGGGGCCTTCAGCCCCAGCATTTT.